The TCR beta chain under discussion was sequenced for a study of cytomegalovirus exposure and HLA in healthy donors. Study-level background: As an earlier analysis found, some 170 million T cells yielded about 120 million unique TCR beta sequences.

The CDR3 is 13 residues long. The germline V gene has CDR1 SGHDT and CDR2 YYEEEE. Trimming shortened V by 0 bases and J by 3 bases, and 6 bases separated the two germline ends. It was with 60 Vbeta and 13 Jbeta primers that the PCR ran. This table comes from immunoSEQ multiplex PCR, and its TCRdb copy is limited to in-frame clones, with some not included. This sample has 65,000 to 100,000 clones; over 60% occur once, and the top ten carry around 6%. The origin of this receptor is a female donor in good health and CMV-seronegative. The chain joins TRBV5-6 to TRBJ2-5; D gene ambiguous. Sequenced: PBMCs. The CDR3 loop reads CASSLGAEETQYF. CDR3 bases: TGTGCCAGCAGCTTGGGGGCAGAAGAGACCCAGTACTTC.